The clone carrying this T cell receptor beta chain was counted at least ten times. No antigen is known for it. V lost 0 bases and J lost 8; bases outside the gene matches: 9. This CDR3 has 17 amino acids. Germline CDR1 MNHEY, CDR2 SVGEGT. The sample is drawn from a study of T cell repertoires in cytomegalovirus infection. The wider study: Evidence of both CMV infection and a matching HLA type came from public TCR beta signatures. Study observations and caveats: There were carriers of CMV plus the relevant HLA, and cumulative public TCR beta family frequency identified them. HLA-C-restricted CMV-specific TCR beta clonotypes were dominant in the ex vivo response.

TCRdb recomputed calls from the reads with MiXCR, one row per CDR3 protein. The sample carries almost 550,000 distinct CDR3 sequences, approximately 15% recorded once. The chain employs TRBV6-2 or TRBV6-3 and TRBJ2-1, with 11 bases lining up with TRBD2. The TCR sequence derives from a human donor in good health (CMV status not recorded). Some clones in this sample may be carry-over from other donors' samples. Input material: CD8+ T cells from PBMCs. CDR3 region: CASSYSKVAGGPHEQFF. The CDR3 coding sequence is TGTGCCAGCAGTTACTCGAAGGTAGCGGGAGGGCCCCATGAGCAGTTCTTC.